This TCR beta chain stems from a study of blood T cell repertoires in COVID-19. The table came from immunoSEQ multiplex PCR; TCRdb's copy has only in-frame clones and leaves some out. This sample has over 150,000 clones; approximately 80% occur once, and the top ten carry approximately 30%. V was clipped by 0 bases and J by 4 bases; unmatched bases: 4. The germline CDR1 and CDR2 sequences are SGHDT and YYEEEE. CDR3 length equals 17 residues. This clone was detected a few times. The specimen was peripheral blood. This sequence joins TRBV5-6 and TRBJ1-6, with 10 bases aligning to TRBD1. The sequence derives from a woman aged 60-75 years with acute or convalescent COVID-19. The CDR3 sequence is CASSLGGQGNYNSPLHF. The CDR3 DNA reads TGTGCCAGCAGCTTGGGGGGACAGGGGAATTATAATTCACCCCTCCACTTT.